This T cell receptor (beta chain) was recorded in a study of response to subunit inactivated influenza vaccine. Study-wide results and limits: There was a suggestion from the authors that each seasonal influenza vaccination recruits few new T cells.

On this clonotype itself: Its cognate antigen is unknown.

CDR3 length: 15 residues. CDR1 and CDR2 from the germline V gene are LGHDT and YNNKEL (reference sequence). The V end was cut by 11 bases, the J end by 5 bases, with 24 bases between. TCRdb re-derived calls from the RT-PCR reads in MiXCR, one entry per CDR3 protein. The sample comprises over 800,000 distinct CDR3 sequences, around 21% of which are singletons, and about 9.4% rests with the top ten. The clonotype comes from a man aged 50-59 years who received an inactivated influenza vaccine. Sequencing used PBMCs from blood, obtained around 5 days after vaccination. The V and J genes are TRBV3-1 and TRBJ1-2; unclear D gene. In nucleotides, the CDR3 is TGTGCCTCCTGCCTCCGGACCGTTAGGAGTTATGGCTACACCTTC. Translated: CASCLRTVRSYGYTF.